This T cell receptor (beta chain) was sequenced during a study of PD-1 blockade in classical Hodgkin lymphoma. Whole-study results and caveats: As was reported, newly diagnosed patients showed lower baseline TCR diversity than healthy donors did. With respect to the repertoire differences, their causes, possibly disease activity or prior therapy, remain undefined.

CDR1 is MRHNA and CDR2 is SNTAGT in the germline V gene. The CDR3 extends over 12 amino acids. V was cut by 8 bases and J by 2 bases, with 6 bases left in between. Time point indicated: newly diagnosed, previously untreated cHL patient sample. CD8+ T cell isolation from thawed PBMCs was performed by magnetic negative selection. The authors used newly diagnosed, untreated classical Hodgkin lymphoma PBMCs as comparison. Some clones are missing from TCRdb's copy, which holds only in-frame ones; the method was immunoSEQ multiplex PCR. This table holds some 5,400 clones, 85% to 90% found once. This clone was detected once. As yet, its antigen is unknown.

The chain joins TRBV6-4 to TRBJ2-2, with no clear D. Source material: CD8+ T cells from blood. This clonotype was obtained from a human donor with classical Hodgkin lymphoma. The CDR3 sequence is CASRQNTGELFF. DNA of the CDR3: TGTGCCAGCCGGCAAAACACCGGGGAGCTGTTTTTT.